The T cell receptor beta chain under discussion was sequenced for a study of blood T cells in healthy people across ages. Sample-barcoded 5' priming and a J-beta primer mix drove a second PCR of 7 to 11 cycles. TCRdb used MiXCR to reprocess the 5' RACE reads, holding one entry per CDR3 protein. The repertoire holds about 1.4 million distinct CDR3 sequences, with almost 60% as singletons. Between the trimmed V and J ends, which lost 4 bases and 0 bases, there was a span of 12 bases. The CDR3 runs 15 residues. Germline CDR1 is SEHNR and CDR2 is FQNEAQ (reference sequence). The chain has TRBV7-9 and TRBJ1-2, with D unclear. Sequenced input: blood. The TCR was taken from a man in his late teens or twenties in good health. The CDR3: CASSYSGEANYGYTF. CDR3 bases: TGTGCCAGCAGCTATTCGGGAGAAGCTAACTATGGCTACACCTTC.